This T cell receptor (beta chain) was observed in a study of cytomegalovirus exposure and HLA in healthy donors. On this clone: Its target is unknown.

The CDR3 spans 14 residues. Deletions cut 4 bases from V and 8 bases from J, with 17 bases between. Germline CDR1 and CDR2: MNHEY and SMNVEV (reference sequence). Points from the study as a whole: A list of roughly 180 TCR beta chains associated with cytomegalovirus was given.

60 Vbeta and 13 Jbeta primers were used in PCR. The protocol was immunoSEQ multiplex PCR, while the TCRdb copy is restricted to in-frame clones and leaves out a portion. This table holds roughly 220,000 clones, roughly 80% found once. The specimen sequenced was PBMCs. The V call is TRBV27, the J call TRBJ1-2; no clear D gene. The clonotype originates from a man between 25 and 39 years old in good health and CMV-seronegative. CDR3 nucleotide sequence: TGTGCCAGCAGTTCGCGGGTGGGTGGCGAGGGCTACACCTTC. The encoded protein is CASSSRVGGEGYTF.